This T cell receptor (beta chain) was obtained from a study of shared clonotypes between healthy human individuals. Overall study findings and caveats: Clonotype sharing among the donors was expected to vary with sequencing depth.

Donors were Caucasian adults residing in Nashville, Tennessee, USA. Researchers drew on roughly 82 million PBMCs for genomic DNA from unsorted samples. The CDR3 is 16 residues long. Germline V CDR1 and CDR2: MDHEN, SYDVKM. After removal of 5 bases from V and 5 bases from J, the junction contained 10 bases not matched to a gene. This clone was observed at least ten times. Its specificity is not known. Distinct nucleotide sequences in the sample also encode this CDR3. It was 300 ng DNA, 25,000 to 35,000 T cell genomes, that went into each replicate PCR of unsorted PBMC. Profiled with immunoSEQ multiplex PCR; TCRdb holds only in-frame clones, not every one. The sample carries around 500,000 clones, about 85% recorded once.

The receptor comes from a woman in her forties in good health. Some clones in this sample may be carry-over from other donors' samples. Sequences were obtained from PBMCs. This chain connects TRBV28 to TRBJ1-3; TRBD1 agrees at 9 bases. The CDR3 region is CASSALRDRVRNTIYF. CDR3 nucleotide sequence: TGTGCCAGCAGTGCTCTCCGGGACAGGGTGAGAAACACCATATATTTT.